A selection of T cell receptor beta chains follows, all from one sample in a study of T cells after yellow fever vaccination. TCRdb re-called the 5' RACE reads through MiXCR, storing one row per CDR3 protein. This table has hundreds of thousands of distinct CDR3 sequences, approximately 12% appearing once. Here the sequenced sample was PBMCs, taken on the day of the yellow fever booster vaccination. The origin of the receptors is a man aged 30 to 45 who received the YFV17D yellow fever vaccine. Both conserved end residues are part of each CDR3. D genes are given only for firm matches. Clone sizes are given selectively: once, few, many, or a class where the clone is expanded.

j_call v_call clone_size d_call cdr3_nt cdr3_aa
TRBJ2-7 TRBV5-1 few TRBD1 TGCGCCAGCAGTCGGGGACAGGCATTTACTGCCTACGAGCAGTACTTC CASSRGQAFTAYEQYF
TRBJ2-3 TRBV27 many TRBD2 TGTGCCAGCAGTTTATCTGGTAGCGGGGCGGCTTACACAGATACGCAGTATTTT CASSLSGSGAAYTDTQYF
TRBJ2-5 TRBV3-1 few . TGTGCCAGCAGCCAAGGATTAGGGAAGACCCAGTACTTC CASSQGLGKTQYF
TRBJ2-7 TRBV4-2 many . TGTGCCAGCAGCCAAGCCACATCAACAGCAGGGACCTACGAGCAGTACTTC CASSQATSTAGTYEQYF
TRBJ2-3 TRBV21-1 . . TGTGCCAGCAGCAAAGGGTTACTAGCGGGGGGCCTCACAGATACGCAGTATTTT CASSKGLLAGGLTDTQYF
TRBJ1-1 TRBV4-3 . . TGCGCCGGCAGCCTTGGCAACACTGAAGCTTTCTTT CAGSLGNTEAFF
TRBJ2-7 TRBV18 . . TGTGCCAGCTCACCCGACAAACCGACCTACGAGCAGTACTTC CASSPDKPTYEQYF
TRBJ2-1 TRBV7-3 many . TGTGCCAGCAGCTTAACCACGAGAGGTTGGCAGTTCTTC CASSLTTRGWQFF
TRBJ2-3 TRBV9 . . TGTGCCAGCAGTGAGGAGGGGGGAACTAGTTCCAGCACAGATACGCAGTATTTT CASSEEGGTSSSTDTQYF
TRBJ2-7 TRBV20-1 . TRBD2 TGCAGTGCCAGAAGGCCTAGCGGAACTAATTCCTACGAGCAGTACTTC CSARRPSGTNSYEQYF
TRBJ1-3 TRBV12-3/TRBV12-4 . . TGTGCCAGCAGTGCTCTATCACTCTCTGGAAACACCATATATTTT CASSALSLSGNTIYF
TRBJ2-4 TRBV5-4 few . TGTGCCAGCAGCTCAGGGACGATAGCCAAAAACATTCAGTACTTC CASSSGTIAKNIQYF
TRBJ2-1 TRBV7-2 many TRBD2 TGTGCCAGCTCGCGGGAGAGCTCCTACAATGAGCAGTTCTTC CASSRESSYNEQFF
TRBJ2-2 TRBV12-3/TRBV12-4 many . TGTGCCAGTAAAAATTCAAGTCCCGGGGAGCTGTTTTTT CASKNSSPGELFF
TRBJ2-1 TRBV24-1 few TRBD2 TGTGCCACCAGTCCGGCTAGCGGCTCCTACAATGAGCAGTTCTTC CATSPASGSYNEQFF
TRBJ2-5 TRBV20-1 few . TGCAGTGCTAGAGTCAAAGAGCCGCCAGAGACCCAGTACTTC CSARVKEPPETQYF
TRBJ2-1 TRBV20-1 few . TGCAGTGACCGACTAGTTAACAATGAGCAGTTCTTC CSDRLVNNEQFF
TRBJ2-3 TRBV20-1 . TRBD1 TGCAGTGCAATACAGGGGGACCCAGATACGCAGTATTTT CSAIQGDPDTQYF
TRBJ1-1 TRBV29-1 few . TGCAGCGTTGCGGTACGGAGGAACACTGAAGCTTTCTTT CSVAVRRNTEAFF
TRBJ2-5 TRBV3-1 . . TGTGCCAGCAGCCAAGGGACCCAGTACTTC CASSQGTQYF
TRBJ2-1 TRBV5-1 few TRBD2 TGCGCCAGCAGCATAATGACTAGCTCCCCCTCCGGTGAGCAGTTCTTC CASSIMTSSPSGEQFF
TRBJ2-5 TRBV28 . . TGTGCCAGCAGTTCTACGAAGAGTGGGTTCAACACGGAGACCCAGTACTTC CASSSTKSGFNTETQYF
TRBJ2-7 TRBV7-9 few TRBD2 TGTGCCAGCAGCCATCGGGAGGGCATGAAGTACGAGCAGTACTTC CASSHREGMKYEQYF
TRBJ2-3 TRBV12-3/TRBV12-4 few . TGTGCCAGCACAGGACTGTTCCGGACAGATACGCAGTATTTT CASTGLFRTDTQYF
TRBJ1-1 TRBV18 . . TGTGCCAGCTCACGATGGACAGAGGAGAACACTGAAGCTTTCTTT CASSRWTEENTEAFF
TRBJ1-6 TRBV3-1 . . TGTGCCAGCAGCGAGGGGCCCGGGGTCTACTCACCCCTCCACTTT CASSEGPGVYSPLHF
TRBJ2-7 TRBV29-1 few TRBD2 TGCAGCGCCCTCGGGGCTAGCGGGGTGCTCGAGCAGTACTTC CSALGASGVLEQYF
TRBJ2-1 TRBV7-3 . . TGTGCCAGCAGCGCGAGACAGAGCTCCTACAATGAGCAGTTCTTC CASSARQSSYNEQFF
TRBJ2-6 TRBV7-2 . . TGTGCCAGCAGCCCCTTTGTTGCTGGGGCCAACGTCCTGACTTTC CASSPFVAGANVLTF
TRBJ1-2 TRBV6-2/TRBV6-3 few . TGTGCCACGGGACGGAACTATGGCTACACCTTC CATGRNYGYTF
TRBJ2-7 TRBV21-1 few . TGTGCCAGACACGGGACGAAAACCTACGAGCAGTACTTC CARHGTKTYEQYF
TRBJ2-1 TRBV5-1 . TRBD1 TGCGCCAGCAACCCCGACAGGGGGCCCTACCATGAGCAGTTCTTC CASNPDRGPYHEQFF
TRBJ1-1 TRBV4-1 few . TGCGCCAGCAGCCCCCCTGGACAGCCCATTGAAGCTTTCTTT CASSPPGQPIEAFF
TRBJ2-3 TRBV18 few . TGTGCCAGCTCACCACCCTCCGTCCGAATTACGCAGTATTTT CASSPPSVRITQYF
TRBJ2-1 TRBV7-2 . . TGTGCCAGCAGCAGGCGGGACAATGAGCAGTTCTTC CASSRRDNEQFF
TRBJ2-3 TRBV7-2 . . TGTGCCAGCAGCTTTAACCCACCTAGCACAGATACGCAGTATTTT CASSFNPPSTDTQYF
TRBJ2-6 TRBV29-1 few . TGCAGCGTTGGGGGCAAGTCTGGGGCCAACGTCCTGACTTTC CSVGGKSGANVLTF
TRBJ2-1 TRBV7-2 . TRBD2 TGTGCCAGCAACAACCTAGCGGGAGAGTCCTACAATGAGCAGTTCTTC CASNNLAGESYNEQFF
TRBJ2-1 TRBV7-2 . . TGTGCCAGCAGCTTAGTCGCAGGGCCGAGCTCCTACAATGAGCAGTTCTTC CASSLVAGPSSYNEQFF
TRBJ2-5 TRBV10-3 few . TGTGCCATCGGGAAAAACCAAGAGACCCAGTACTTC CAIGKNQETQYF
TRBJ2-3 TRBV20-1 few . TGCAGTGCTGGGCTACAGGGCACAGATACGCAGTATTTT CSAGLQGTDTQYF
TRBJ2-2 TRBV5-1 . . TGCGCCAGCAGCTTACGGGCAGGGACGAACACCGGGGAGCTGTTTTTT CASSLRAGTNTGELFF
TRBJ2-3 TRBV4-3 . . TGCGCCAGCAGCCAAGCTACTTCCTCTCGCCAAGATACGCAGTATTTT CASSQATSSRQDTQYF
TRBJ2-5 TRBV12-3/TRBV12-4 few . TGTGCCAGCAGTCGGGCGTTAGGGCTTGAGACCCAGTACTTC CASSRALGLETQYF
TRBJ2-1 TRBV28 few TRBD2 TGTGCCAGCAGTTCTCCGGGACTAGCGGGAGGCTCCTACAATGAGCAGTTCTTC CASSSPGLAGGSYNEQFF
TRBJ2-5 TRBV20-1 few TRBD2 TGCAGTGCCCACTCGGTTGGGACTAGCGGGGAGACCCAGTACTTC CSAHSVGTSGETQYF
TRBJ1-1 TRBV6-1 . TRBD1 TGTGCCAGCACCAAAAACAGGGGGTCGAACACTGAAGCTTTCTTT CASTKNRGSNTEAFF